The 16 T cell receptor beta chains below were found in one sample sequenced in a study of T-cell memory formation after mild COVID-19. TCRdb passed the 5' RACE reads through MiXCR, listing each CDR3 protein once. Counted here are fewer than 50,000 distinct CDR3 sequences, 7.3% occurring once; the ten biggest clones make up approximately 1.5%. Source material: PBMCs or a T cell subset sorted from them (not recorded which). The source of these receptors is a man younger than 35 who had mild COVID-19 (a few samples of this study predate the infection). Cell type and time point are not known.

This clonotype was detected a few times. Here the CDR3 reads CASSQAAGYTF. The DNA of the CDR3 is TGTGCCAGCAGCCAAGCTGCAGGCTACACCTTC. The chain recombines TRBV3-1 with TRBJ1-2; D uncertain. Per germline, CDR1 LGHDT and CDR2 YNNKEL (reference sequence). The CDR3 sequence is 11 residues long. Trimming took 1 base from V and 8 from J, leaving 5 bases between them. Using reference TRBV3-1 and TRBJ1-2 for the parts outside the CDR3, the full variable domain is DTAVSQTPKYLVTQMGNDKSIKCEQNLGHDTMYWYKQDSKKFLKIMFSYNNKELIINETVPNRFSPKSPDKAHLNLHINSLELGDSAVYFCASSQAAGYTFGSGTRLTVV.

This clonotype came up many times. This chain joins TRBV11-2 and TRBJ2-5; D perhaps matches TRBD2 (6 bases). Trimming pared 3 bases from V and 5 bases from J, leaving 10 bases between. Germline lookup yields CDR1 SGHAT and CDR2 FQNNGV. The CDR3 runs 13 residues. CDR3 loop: CASSLGAGETQYF. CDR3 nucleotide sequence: TGTGCCAGCAGCTTGGGTGCGGGGGAGACCCAGTACTTC.

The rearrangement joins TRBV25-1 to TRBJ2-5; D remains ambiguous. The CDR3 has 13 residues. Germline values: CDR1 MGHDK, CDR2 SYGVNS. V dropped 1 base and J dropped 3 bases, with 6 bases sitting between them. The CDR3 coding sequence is TGTGCCAGCAGTGAATTAACGGAAGAGACCCAGTACTTC. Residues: CASSELTEETQYF. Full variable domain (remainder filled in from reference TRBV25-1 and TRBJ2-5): EADIYQTPRYLVIGTGKKITLECSQTMGHDKMYWYQQDPGMELHLIHYSYGVNSTEKGDLSSESTVSRIRTEHFPLTLESARPSHTSQYLCASSELTEETQYFGPGTRLLVL.

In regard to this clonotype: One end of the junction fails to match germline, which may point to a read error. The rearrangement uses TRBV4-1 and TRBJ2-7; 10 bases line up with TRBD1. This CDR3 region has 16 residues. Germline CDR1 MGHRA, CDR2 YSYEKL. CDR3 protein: CASSPIGTGAAYDQYF. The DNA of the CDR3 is TGCGCCAGCAGCCCGATCGGGACAGGGGCGGCCTACGATCAGTACTTC.

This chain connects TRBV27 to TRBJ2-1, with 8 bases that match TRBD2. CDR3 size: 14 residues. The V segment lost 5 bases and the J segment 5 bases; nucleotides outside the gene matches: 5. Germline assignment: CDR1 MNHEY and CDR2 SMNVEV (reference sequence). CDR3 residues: CASSSSGANNEQFF. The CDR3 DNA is TGTGCCAGCAGTAGTAGCGGGGCGAACAATGAGCAGTTCTTC.

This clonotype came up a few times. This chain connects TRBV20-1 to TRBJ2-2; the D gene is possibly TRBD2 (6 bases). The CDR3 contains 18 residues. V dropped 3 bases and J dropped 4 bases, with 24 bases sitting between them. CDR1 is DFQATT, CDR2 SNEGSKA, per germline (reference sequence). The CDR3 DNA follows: TGCAGTGCTAGGGATTCCAGAAGACTACGGAGGGGCACCGGGGAGCTGTTTTTT. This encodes CSARDSRRLRRGTGELFF.

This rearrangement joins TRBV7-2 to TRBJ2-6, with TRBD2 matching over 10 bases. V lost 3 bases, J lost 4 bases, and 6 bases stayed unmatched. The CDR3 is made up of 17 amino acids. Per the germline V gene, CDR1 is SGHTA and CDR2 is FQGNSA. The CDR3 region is CASSFQGLAWGANVLTF. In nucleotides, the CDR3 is TGTGCCAGCAGCTTTCAGGGACTAGCGTGGGGGGCCAACGTCCTGACTTTC. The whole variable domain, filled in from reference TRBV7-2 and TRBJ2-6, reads GAGVSQSPSNKVTEKGKDVELRCDPISGHTALYWYRQSLGQGLEFLIYFQGNSAPDKSGLPSDRFSAERTGGSVSTLTIQRTQQEDSAVYLCASSFQGLAWGANVLTFGAGSRLTVL.

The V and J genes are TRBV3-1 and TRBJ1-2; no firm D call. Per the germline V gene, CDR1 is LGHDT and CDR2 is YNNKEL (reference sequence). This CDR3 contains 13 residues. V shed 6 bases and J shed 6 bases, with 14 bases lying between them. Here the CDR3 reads CASRSSRAHGYTF. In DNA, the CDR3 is TGTGCCAGCAGGTCCTCGAGGGCCCATGGCTACACCTTC.

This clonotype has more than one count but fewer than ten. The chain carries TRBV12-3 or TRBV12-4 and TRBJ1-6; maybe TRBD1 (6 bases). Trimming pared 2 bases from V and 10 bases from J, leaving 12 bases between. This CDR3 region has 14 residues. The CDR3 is CASSLNQGQSPLHF. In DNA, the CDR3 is TGTGCCAGCAGTTTAAATCAGGGGCAATCACCCCTCCACTTT.

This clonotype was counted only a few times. The CDR3 coding sequence is TGTGCCAGCAGCTTAGGTCCAGGGCTACCAGAGACCCAGTACTTC. This translates into CASSLGPGLPETQYF. The V gene is TRBV11-2, the J gene TRBJ2-5, with a weak D call TRBD1 (5 bases). CDR1 and CDR2 (germline): SGHAT, FQNNGV. This CDR3 contains 15 residues. Trimming took off 1 base at V and 4 bases at J, with 13 bases between the two ends.

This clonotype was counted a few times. The CDR3 sequence is CASSGTAGSGANVLTF. CDR3 in DNA: TGCGCCAGCAGCGGGACAGCTGGCTCTGGGGCCAACGTCCTGACTTTC. The rearrangement uses TRBV5-1 and TRBJ2-6; TRBD1 agrees at 7 bases. Trimming cost V 4 bases and J 0 bases; bases outside gene matches: 4. Germline CDR1 and CDR2: SGHRS and YFSETQ. CDR3 length equals 16 residues.

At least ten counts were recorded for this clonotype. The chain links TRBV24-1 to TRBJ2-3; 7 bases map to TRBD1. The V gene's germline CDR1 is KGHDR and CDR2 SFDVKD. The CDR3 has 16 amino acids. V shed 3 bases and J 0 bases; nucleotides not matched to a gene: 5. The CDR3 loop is CATSDQGTASTDTQYF. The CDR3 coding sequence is TGTGCCACCAGTGATCAAGGGACAGCTAGCACAGATACGCAGTATTTT.

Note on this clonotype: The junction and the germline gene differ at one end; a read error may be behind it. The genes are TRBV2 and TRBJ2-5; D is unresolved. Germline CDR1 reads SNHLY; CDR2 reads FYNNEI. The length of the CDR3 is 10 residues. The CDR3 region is CASREETQYF. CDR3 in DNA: TGTGCCAGCAGGGAAGAGACCCAGTACTTC.

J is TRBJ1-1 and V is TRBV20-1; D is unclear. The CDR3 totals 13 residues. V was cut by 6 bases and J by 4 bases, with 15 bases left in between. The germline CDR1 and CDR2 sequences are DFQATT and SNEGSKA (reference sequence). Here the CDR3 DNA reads TGCAGTGCAAAGGCTTTCCCCGGCACTGAAGCTTTCTTT. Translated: CSAKAFPGTEAFF.

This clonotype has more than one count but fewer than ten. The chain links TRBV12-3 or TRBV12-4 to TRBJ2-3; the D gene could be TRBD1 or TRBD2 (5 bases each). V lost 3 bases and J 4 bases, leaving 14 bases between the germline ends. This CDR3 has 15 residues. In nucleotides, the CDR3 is TGTGCCAGCAGTTTGGTAGGGGAGCCCCCAGATACGCAGTATTTT. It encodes CASSLVGEPPDTQYF.

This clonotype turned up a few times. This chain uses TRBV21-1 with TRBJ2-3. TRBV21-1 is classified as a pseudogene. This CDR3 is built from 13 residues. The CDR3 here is CASLGGSTDTQYF. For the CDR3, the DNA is TGTGCCAGCCTTGGCGGTAGCACAGATACGCAGTATTTT.